Listed below are T cell receptor beta chains from one sample, sequenced in a study of cytotoxic CD8 clonotypes in ibrutinib-treated CLL. Clones were sequenced by immunoSEQ multiplex PCR, and TCRdb holds only the in-frame ones, with some missing. This sample has hundreds of thousands of clones, with roughly 70% found just once. This specimen was PBMCs, taken after 24 months of ibrutinib treatment. The receptors shown here come from a human donor with chronic lymphocytic leukemia. Both conserved end residues are part of each CDR3.

j_call v_call cdr3_aa
TRBJ1-4 TRBV27 CASSPQWATNEKLFF
TRBJ1-2 TRBV19 CASKPSGVLLGYTF
TRBJ2-3 TRBV5-5 CASSESGDTQYF
TRBJ2-2 TRBV29-1 CSVERGLGSGTGELFF
TRBJ1-2 TRBV7-6 CASSTRDSNYGYTF
TRBJ2-1 TRBV5-1 CASTNGWGSYNEQFF
TRBJ2-1 TRBV6-5 CASTPLAGAGNEQFF
TRBJ1-1 TRBV28 CASSLSPPNMNTEAFF
TRBJ2-5 TRBV19 CASRSPVQETQYF
TRBJ2-7 TRBV7-3 CASSPSYGAEYEQYF
TRBJ2-1 TRBV6-5 CASRMGSSGYNEQFF
TRBJ1-5 TRBV30 CAWSPRTGIYNQPQHF
TRBJ1-1 TRBV6-6 CASSPQGGDTEAFF
TRBJ2-1 TRBV6-1 CASSEGYEQFF
TRBJ1-5 TRBV5-1 CASSLSGPQPQHF
TRBJ1-3 TRBV7-9 CASSSSPLGSHTIYF
TRBJ2-7 TRBV7-2 CASSLRGGEQYF
TRBJ2-7 TRBV19 CASNPGQGAKGSYEQYF
TRBJ2-1 TRBV7-2 CASSTSLAGVFHEQFF
TRBJ2-5 TRBV9 CASSGGNYDRGETQYF
TRBJ2-1 TRBV28 CASSFSGTVPYNEQFF
TRBJ1-1 TRBV5-1 CASSFLGRDEAFF
TRBJ2-7 TRBV19 CASSQTSGAYEQYF
TRBJ2-2 TRBV9 CASSVPGLAGTGELFF
TRBJ2-2 TRBV18 CASSPAGPNTGELFF
TRBJ2-5 TRBV28 CASSLKQTGSQETQYF
TRBJ1-1 TRBV29-1 CSVQSNTEAFF
TRBJ1-1 TRBV4-1 CASSHDETEAFF
TRBJ2-2 TRBV4-2 CASSQRQGNTGELFF
TRBJ2-7 TRBV7-8 CASSLGQGPTYEQYF
TRBJ2-1 TRBV18 CASSPRSSGTGHEQFF
TRBJ2-7 TRBV6-5 CASSSPTDQYF
TRBJ1-1 TRBV2 CARWDSAEAFF
TRBJ2-1 TRBV30 CAWSGGSEQFF
TRBJ2-1 TRBV10-3 CAINSQGHNEQFF
TRBJ1-1 TRBV6-5 CASSKVQGLEWAFF
TRBJ2-1 TRBV27 CASLRAGGSVNEQFF
TRBJ2-7 TRBV5-6 CASSATGTVYEQYF
TRBJ1-4 TRBV29-1 CSVELIEGRLFF
TRBJ2-1 TRBV28 CASSQQGLSSYNEQFF
TRBJ2-5 TRBV6-5 CASSYGTGQETQYF
TRBJ2-3 TRBV7-9 CASSSLDRGPDTQYF
TRBJ1-5 TRBV28 CASWGRINNQPQHF
TRBJ2-1 TRBV29-1 CSVEGPGRLAYNEQFF
TRBJ2-7 TRBV27 CASSLGLAASYEQYF
TRBJ1-5 TRBV10-3 CAISADSNQPQHF
TRBJ2-1 TRBV7-9 CASSLSRGVDEQFF
TRBJ1-2 TRBV5-5 CASSPGAFDGYTF
TRBJ1-1 TRBV7-9 CASSLPVPTEAFF
TRBJ2-3 TRBV4-3 CASSQGLAGDTQYF
TRBJ1-5 TRBV2 CASSWEGNQPQHF
TRBJ2-3 TRBV27 CASRRGTRRTDTQYF
TRBJ1-1 TRBV11-2 CASSSGQGWTEAFF
TRBJ2-5 TRBV5-1 CASSLELPGTETQYF
TRBJ2-1 TRBV28 CASSYNEQFF
TRBJ1-2 TRBV28 CASKRELGNYGYTF
TRBJ1-2 TRBV30 CAWTPPGAYGYTF
TRBJ2-7 TRBV4-3 CASSQDSGGGEQYF
TRBJ2-7 TRBV9 CASSVWDRSYEQYF